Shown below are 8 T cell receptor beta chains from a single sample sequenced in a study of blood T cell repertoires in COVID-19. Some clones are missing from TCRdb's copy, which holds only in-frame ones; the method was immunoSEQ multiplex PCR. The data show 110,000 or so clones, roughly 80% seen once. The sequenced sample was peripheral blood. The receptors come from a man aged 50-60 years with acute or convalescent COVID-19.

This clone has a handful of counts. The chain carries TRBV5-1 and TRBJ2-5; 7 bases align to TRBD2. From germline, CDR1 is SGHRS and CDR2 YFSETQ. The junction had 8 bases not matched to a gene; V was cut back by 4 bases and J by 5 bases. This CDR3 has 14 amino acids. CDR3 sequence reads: CASSPAGRTETQYF. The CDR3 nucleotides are TGCGCCAGCAGCCCGGCCGGGAGGACCGAGACCCAGTACTTC.

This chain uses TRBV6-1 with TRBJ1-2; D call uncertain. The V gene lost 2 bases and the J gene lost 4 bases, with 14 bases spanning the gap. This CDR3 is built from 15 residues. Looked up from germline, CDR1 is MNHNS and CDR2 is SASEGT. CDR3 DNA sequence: TGTGCCAGCAGTGAAAGGGCCTTTGAGGGCTATGGCTACACCTTC. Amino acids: CASSERAFEGYGYTF.

The CDR3, as DNA: TGCGCCAGCAGCTTGGTGGACAGGGTCGGCGGGGAGCTGTTTTTT. This translates into CASSLVDRVGGELFF. The rearrangement links TRBV5-1 to TRBJ2-2; 8 nucleotides line up with TRBD1. CDR1 is SGHRS, CDR2 YFSETQ, per germline. The CDR3 sequence is 15 residues long. Trimming at V came to 0 bases and at J to 7 bases, leaving 5 bases not matched to a gene.

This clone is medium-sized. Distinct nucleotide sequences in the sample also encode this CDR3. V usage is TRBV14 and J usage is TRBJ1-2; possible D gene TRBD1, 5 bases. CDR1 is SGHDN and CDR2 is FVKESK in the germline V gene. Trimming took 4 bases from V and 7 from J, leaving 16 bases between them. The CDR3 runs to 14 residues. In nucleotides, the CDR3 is TGTGCCAGCAGCCCTCTAGGAGGGGCGGGTGGCTACACCTTC. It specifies CASSPLGGAGGYTF.

The CDR3, as DNA: TGTGCCAGCAGTGAAGAAGCGGGGGGCCCCAATGAGCAGTTCTTC. Translating it yields CASSEEAGGPNEQFF. The rearrangement uses TRBV6-1 and TRBJ2-1, with TRBD2 matching over 9 bases. The germline V gene has CDR1 MNHNS and CDR2 SASEGT. This CDR3 has 15 amino acids. Losses at the gene ends were 1 base for V and 6 bases for J; bases not matched to a gene: 4.

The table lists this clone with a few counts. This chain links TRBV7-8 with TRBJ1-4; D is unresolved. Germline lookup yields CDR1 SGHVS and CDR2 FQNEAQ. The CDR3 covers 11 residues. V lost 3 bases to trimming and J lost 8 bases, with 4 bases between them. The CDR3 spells CASSFGEKLFF. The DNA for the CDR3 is TGTGCCAGCAGCTTTGGCGAAAAACTGTTTTTT.

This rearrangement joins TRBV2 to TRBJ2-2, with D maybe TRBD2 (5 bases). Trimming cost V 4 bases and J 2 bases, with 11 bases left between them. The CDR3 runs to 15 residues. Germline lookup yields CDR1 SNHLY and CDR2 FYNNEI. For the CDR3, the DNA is TGTGCCAGCAGTGCACGGACGGGAAACACCGGGGAGCTGTTTTTT. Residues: CASSARTGNTGELFF.

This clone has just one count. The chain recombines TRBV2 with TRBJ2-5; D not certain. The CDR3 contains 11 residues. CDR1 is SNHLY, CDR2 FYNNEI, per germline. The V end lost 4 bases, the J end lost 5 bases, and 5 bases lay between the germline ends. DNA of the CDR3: TGTGCCAGCAGTGTGAGGGAGACCCAGTACTTC. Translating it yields CASSVRETQYF.